The 27 T cell receptor beta chains given below trace back to one sample, sequenced in a study of T cell responses to AZD1222 COVID-19 vaccine. Libraries were prepared by immunoSEQ multiplex PCR; TCRdb keeps only in-frame clonotypes and omits some of them. The sample shows 250,000 to 300,000 clones, roughly 93% of them seen only once. The sequences come from peripheral blood, collected 28 days after the second AZD1222 dose. Source of these receptors: an adult who received the AZD1222 COVID-19 vaccine.

This clone was recorded once. This chain uses TRBV24-1 with TRBJ2-1; D uncertain. Between the trimmed V and J ends, which lost 5 bases and 0 bases, there was a span of 7 bases. This CDR3 spans 14 amino acids. The germline gives CDR1 KGHDR, CDR2 SFDVKD. In DNA form, the CDR3 reads TGTGCCACCAGTGCGGGCAGCTCCTACAATGAGCAGTTCTTC. It encodes CATSAGSSYNEQFF.

This chain links TRBV30 with TRBJ2-7; possibly TRBD1 or TRBD2 for D (6 bases each). Germline V gene sequence: CDR1 GTSNPN, CDR2 SVGIG (reference sequence). The CDR3 loop spans 11 amino acids. DNA of the CDR3: TGTGGTGCCCGGGGGCGCGGGGAGCAGTACTTC. It is translated as CGARGRGEQYF.

DNA of the CDR3: TGTGCCAGCAAATCGACAGCGAGTAATGAAAAACTGTTTTTT. Translating it yields CASKSTASNEKLFF. This rearrangement joins TRBV25-1 to TRBJ1-4, with D possibly TRBD1 on 5 matching bases. CDR3 length equals 14 residues. Germline values: CDR1 MGHDK, CDR2 SYGVNS. The ends were cut back, 7 bases at V and 4 bases at J, with 13 bases in the middle.

This sequence joins TRBV9 and TRBJ2-1, with D hard to call. CDR3 length: 15 residues. Deletions cut 0 bases from V and 2 bases from J, with 9 bases between. Germline values: CDR1 SGDLS, CDR2 YYNGEE. In nucleotides, the CDR3 is TGTGCCAGCAGCGTAGTAGGTGAGACCTACAATGAGCAGTTCTTC. It translates to CASSVVGETYNEQFF.

The J gene is TRBJ1-2, the V gene TRBV5-6, with 7 bases that match TRBD1. The CDR3 consists of 15 residues. CDR1 is SGHDT, CDR2 YYEEEE, per germline. J was trimmed by 4 bases and V by 4 bases; bases with no gene match: 10. CDR3 coding DNA: TGTGCCAGCAGCGTACGAAACAGGGGCGGCTATGGCTACACCTTC. This encodes CASSVRNRGGYGYTF.

V and J are TRBV4-1 and TRBJ2-7; tentatively, D is TRBD1 or TRBD2 (6 bases each). Trimming shortened V by 1 base and J by 7 bases, and 11 bases separated the two germline ends. From germline, CDR1 is MGHRA and CDR2 YSYEKL. The CDR3 has 13 residues. DNA of the CDR3: TGCGCCAGCAGCCAAGTAGGGGGGAAAGAGCAGTACTTC. This encodes CASSQVGGKEQYF.

The CDR3 here is CASSPRPGRDSNQPQHF. CDR3 nucleotide sequence: TGTGCCAGCAGTCCACGCCCCGGGAGGGATAGCAATCAGCCCCAGCATTTT. V is TRBV28 and J is TRBJ1-5; D ambiguous. Germline loops: CDR1 MDHEN, CDR2 SYDVKM. This CDR3 has 17 residues. Trimming pared 5 bases from V and 0 bases from J, leaving 17 bases between.

This chain links TRBV5-4 with TRBJ2-1; 7 bases fit TRBD2. V shed 4 bases and J 7 bases; nucleotides not matched to a gene: 11. The CDR3 is made up of 15 amino acids. The V gene's germline CDR1 is SGHNT and CDR2 YYREEE (reference sequence). The CDR3 protein is CASSLASGRVNEQFF. CDR3 bases: TGTGCCAGCAGCCTGGCTAGCGGACGGGTGAATGAGCAGTTCTTC.

For the CDR3, the DNA is TGTGCCAGCAGCCGGTGGGGAACGGGGGCCAACGTCCTGACTTTC. It encodes CASSRWGTGANVLTF. The J gene is TRBJ2-6, the V gene TRBV5-6; D unclear. The germline gives CDR1 SGHDT, CDR2 YYEEEE. V shed 4 bases and J shed 4 bases, with 12 bases lying between them. The CDR3 sequence is 15 residues long. Based on the CDR3 plus reference TRBV5-6 and TRBJ2-6, the full variable domain is DAGVTQSPTHLIKTRGQQVTLRCSPKSGHDTVSWYQQALGQGPQFIFQYYEEEERQRGNFPDRFSGHQFPNYSSELNVNALLLGDSALYLCASSRWGTGANVLTFGAGSRLTVL.

The rearrangement joins TRBV20-1 to TRBJ2-2; 7 positions agree with TRBD2. From germline, CDR1 is DFQATT and CDR2 SNEGSKA (reference sequence). Trimming took 3 bases from V and 1 from J; bases not matched to a gene: 8. The CDR3 has 16 amino acids. CDR3 DNA: TGCAGTGCTAGTCAAAGCGGGATAGGGAACACCGGGGAGCTGTTTTTT. Its translation: CSASQSGIGNTGELFF.

This clone was recorded once. Within the sample, other DNA sequences also encode this same CDR3. The V and J genes are TRBV5-6 and TRBJ1-1, with D maybe TRBD1 (6 bases). Trimming pared 2 bases from V and 1 base from J, leaving 6 bases between. CDR3 length: 13 residues. Germline V gene sequence: CDR1 SGHDT, CDR2 YYEEEE. CDR3 amino acids: CASSLGGNTEAFF. The CDR3 DNA follows: TGTGCCAGCAGCTTAGGGGGGAACACTGAAGCTTTCTTT.

J is TRBJ2-1 and V is TRBV29-1; tentative D call: TRBD2 (5 bases). The CDR3 loop spans 14 amino acids. V shed 2 bases and J shed 2 bases, with 10 bases lying between them. Per the germline V gene, CDR1 is SQVTM and CDR2 is ANQGSEA. DNA for the CDR3: TGCAGCGTTGAATATCCCGGGACCTACAATGAGCAGTTCTTC. Its protein product is CSVEYPGTYNEQFF.

The chain is built from TRBV27 and TRBJ2-7; the match to TRBD2 covers 7 bases. Per germline, CDR1 MNHEY and CDR2 SMNVEV (reference sequence). This CDR3 spans 15 amino acids. V was clipped by 4 bases and J by 0 bases; unmatched bases: 6. The CDR3 coding sequence is TGTGCCAGCAGTTCCGCGGGGGAGGGCTCCTACGAGCAGTACTTC. Translation gives CASSSAGEGSYEQYF.

V and J are TRBV7-8 and TRBJ1-6, with 7 bases lining up with TRBD1. The V gene's germline CDR1 is SGHVS and CDR2 FQNEAQ. The length of the CDR3 is 15 residues. V was pared by 0 bases and J by 7 bases, with 3 bases of the junction left unmatched. CDR3 sequence (DNA): TGTGCCAGCAGCTTAGCGCTCAGGGGGAATTCACCCCTCCACTTT. Its protein product is CASSLALRGNSPLHF. The full variable domain, its missing parts supplied by reference TRBV7-8 and TRBJ1-6, is GAGVSQSPRYKVAKRGQDVALRCDPISGHVSLFWYQQALGQGPEFLTYFQNEAQLDKSGLPSDRFFAERPEGSVSTLKIQRTQQEDSAVYLCASSLALRGNSPLHFGNGTRLTVT.

The CDR3 region is CASSAYSSREQYF. The CDR3 DNA follows: TGTGCCAGCAGCGCCTATTCGAGTCGCGAGCAGTACTTC. The rearrangement uses TRBV5-6 and TRBJ2-7; D uncertain. The CDR3 loop spans 13 amino acids. Germline assignment: CDR1 SGHDT and CDR2 YYEEEE. Deletions cut 4 bases from V and 6 bases from J, with 14 bases between.

The V gene is TRBV14, the J gene TRBJ2-7; 15 positions match TRBD2. The CDR3 extends over 16 amino acids. Germline V gene sequence: CDR1 SGHDN, CDR2 FVKESK. The junction had 4 bases not matched to a gene; V was cut back by 5 bases and J by 2 bases. CDR3 bases: TGTGCCAGCAGCTCGGGACTAGCGGGAGGCCCCTACGAGCAGTACTTC. Translating gives CASSSGLAGGPYEQYF.

In this sample, this clone turned up once. The chain has TRBV4-1 and TRBJ1-5, with no clear D. Germline V gene lookup returns CDR1 MGHRA and CDR2 YSYEKL. The CDR3 is made up of 14 amino acids. V was cut by 0 bases and J by 5 bases, with 8 bases left in between. The CDR3, as DNA: TGCGCCAGCAGCCAAGAAAGGGCGCATCAGCCCCAGCATTTT. This codes for CASSQERAHQPQHF.

The rearrangement joins TRBV28 to TRBJ2-7; maybe TRBD1 (5 bases). Germline V gives CDR1 MDHEN, CDR2 SYDVKM. The germline V and J ends were trimmed by 10 bases and 0 bases, with 10 bases remaining between them. CDR3 length: 12 amino acids. The CDR3 is CATQGSSYEQYF. The CDR3 DNA sequence: TGTGCCACCCAGGGCTCCTCCTACGAGCAGTACTTC.

As to this clone: The identical CDR3 is also encoded by other nucleotide sequences in the sample. This chain links TRBV18 with TRBJ1-6, with TRBD1 as a possible D gene (5 bases). CDR3 length: 13 amino acids. CDR1 is KGHSH and CDR2 is LQKENI in the germline V gene. V was cut by 3 bases and J by 8 bases, with 8 bases left in between. CDR3 protein: CASSPQGDSPLHF. The CDR3 DNA reads TGTGCCAGCTCACCGCAGGGCGATTCACCCCTCCACTTT.

V usage is TRBV27 and J usage is TRBJ1-5; tentatively, D is TRBD1 (5 bases). This CDR3 region has 15 residues. The germline CDR1 and CDR2 sequences are MNHEY and SMNVEV (reference sequence). Trimming stripped 6 bases from V and 3 bases from J, with 15 bases between. CDR3 amino acids: CASRASGRINQPQHF. CDR3 nucleotides: TGTGCCAGCAGGGCCTCGGGACGGATCAATCAGCCCCAGCATTTT.

The rearrangement links TRBV28 to TRBJ1-1, with D hard to call. V lost 6 bases, J lost 0 bases, and 5 bases lay in between. CDR3 size: 12 residues. CDR1 MDHEN and CDR2 SYDVKM come from the germline V gene. CDR3 in amino acids: CASRQLNTEAFF. The DNA for the CDR3 is TGTGCCAGCAGGCAACTGAACACTGAAGCTTTCTTT.

The chain combines TRBV4-1 with TRBJ1-1; TRBD1 aligns across 8 bases. Germline V lookup: CDR1 MGHRA, CDR2 YSYEKL. The CDR3 consists of 19 residues. Trimming took 1 base from V and 4 from J; bases not matched to a gene: 17. Written as DNA, the CDR3 is TGCGCCAGCAGCCAAGGAGGCAGGCGAAGGACAGGGAGTCGCACTGAAGCTTTCTTT. This sequence encodes CASSQGGRRRTGSRTEAFF.

This sequence joins TRBV10-2 and TRBJ2-3, with 10 bases aligning to TRBD1. Germline V gene data show CDR1 as WSHSY and CDR2 as SAAADI. V shed 11 bases and J 7 bases; nucleotides not matched to a gene: 6. The CDR3 contains 12 residues. The CDR3 region is CACRDRGYTQYF. The DNA of the CDR3 is TGCGCCTGCCGGGACAGGGGTTATACGCAGTATTTT.

V and J are TRBV14 and TRBJ1-6; no definite D call. V was clipped by 2 bases and J by 7 bases, with 6 bases between them. This CDR3 has 13 amino acids. Germline V gene lookup returns CDR1 SGHDN and CDR2 FVKESK. The CDR3: CASSQSWNSPLHF. Here the CDR3 DNA reads TGTGCCAGCAGCCAATCTTGGAATTCACCCCTCCACTTT.

V and J are TRBV6-4 and TRBJ2-7, with TRBD2 matching over 7 bases. The CDR3 length is 15 residues. The junction had 8 bases not matched to a gene; V was cut back by 6 bases and J by 0 bases. The germline gives CDR1 MRHNA, CDR2 SNTAGT. This CDR3 reads CASSFGRTSSYEQYF. The CDR3 coding sequence is TGTGCCAGCAGCTTCGGACGGACTAGCTCCTACGAGCAGTACTTC.

This chain joins TRBV6-5 and TRBJ1-1; D possibly corresponds to TRBD1 (6 bases). The CDR3 length is 13 residues. V was pared by 5 bases and J by 5 bases, with 12 bases between. Germline CDR1 reads MNHEY; CDR2 reads SVGAGI. For the CDR3, the DNA is TGTGCCAGCAGTCTACAGGGTGGGACTGAAGCTTTCTTT. Translated: CASSLQGGTEAFF.

Regarding this clone: The same CDR3 is also encoded by other DNA sequences in this sample. Here the CDR3 DNA reads TGTGCCAGCAGCTTCCGACTAGAGAATGAGCAGTTCTTC. Translation gives CASSFRLENEQFF. The V and J genes are TRBV7-8 and TRBJ2-1; D is possibly TRBD2 (6 bases). The CDR3 is 13 amino acids. CDR1 and CDR2 (germline): SGHVS, FQNEAQ. Trimming pared 3 bases from V and 7 bases from J, leaving 10 bases between.